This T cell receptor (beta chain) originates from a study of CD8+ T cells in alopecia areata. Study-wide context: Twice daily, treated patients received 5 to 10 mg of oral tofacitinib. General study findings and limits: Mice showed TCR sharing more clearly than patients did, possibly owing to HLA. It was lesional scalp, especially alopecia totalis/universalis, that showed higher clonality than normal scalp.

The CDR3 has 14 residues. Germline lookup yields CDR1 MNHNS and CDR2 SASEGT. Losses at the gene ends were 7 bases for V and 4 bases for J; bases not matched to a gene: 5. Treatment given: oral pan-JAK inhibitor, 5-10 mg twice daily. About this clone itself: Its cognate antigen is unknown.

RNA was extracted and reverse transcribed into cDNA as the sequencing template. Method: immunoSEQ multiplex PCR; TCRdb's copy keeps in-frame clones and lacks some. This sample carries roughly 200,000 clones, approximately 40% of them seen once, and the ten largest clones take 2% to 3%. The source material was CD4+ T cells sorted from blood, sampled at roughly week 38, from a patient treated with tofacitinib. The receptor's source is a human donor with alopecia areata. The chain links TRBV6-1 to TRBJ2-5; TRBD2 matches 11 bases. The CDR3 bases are TGTGCCAGCACCGCCACTAGCGGGAGAGAGACCCAGTACTTC. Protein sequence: CASTATSGRETQYF.